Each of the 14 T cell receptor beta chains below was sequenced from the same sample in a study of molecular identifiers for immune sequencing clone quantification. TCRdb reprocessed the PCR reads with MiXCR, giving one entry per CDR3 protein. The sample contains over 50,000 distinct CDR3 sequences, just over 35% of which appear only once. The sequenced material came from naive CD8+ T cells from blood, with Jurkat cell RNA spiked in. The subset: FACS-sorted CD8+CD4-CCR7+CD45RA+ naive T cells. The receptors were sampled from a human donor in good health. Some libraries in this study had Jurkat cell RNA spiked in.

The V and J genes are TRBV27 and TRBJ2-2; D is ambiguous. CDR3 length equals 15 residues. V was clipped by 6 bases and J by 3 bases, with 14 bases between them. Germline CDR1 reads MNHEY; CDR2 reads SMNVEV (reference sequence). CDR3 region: CASRGFLEYTGELFF. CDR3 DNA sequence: TGTGCCAGCAGGGGTTTTCTGGAGTACACCGGGGAGCTGTTTTTT.

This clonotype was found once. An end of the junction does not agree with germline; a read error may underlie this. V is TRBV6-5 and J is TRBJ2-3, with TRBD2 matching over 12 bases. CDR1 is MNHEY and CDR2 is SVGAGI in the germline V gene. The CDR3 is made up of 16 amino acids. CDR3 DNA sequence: TGTGCCAGCAGTTACAAGGGACTAGCGGGCACAGATACGCAGTGTTTT. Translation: CASSYKGLAGTDTQCF.

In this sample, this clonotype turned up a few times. CDR3 loop: CASSPPGGRMAEQYF. DNA for the CDR3: TGTGCCAGCAGTCCCCCGGGGGGGCGTATGGCCGAGCAGTACTTC. The V call is TRBV27, the J call TRBJ2-7, with 8 positions matching TRBD2. V lost 5 bases to trimming and J lost 6 bases; unmatched junction nucleotides: 12. Looked up from germline, CDR1 is MNHEY and CDR2 is SMNVEV (reference sequence). This CDR3 region has 15 residues.

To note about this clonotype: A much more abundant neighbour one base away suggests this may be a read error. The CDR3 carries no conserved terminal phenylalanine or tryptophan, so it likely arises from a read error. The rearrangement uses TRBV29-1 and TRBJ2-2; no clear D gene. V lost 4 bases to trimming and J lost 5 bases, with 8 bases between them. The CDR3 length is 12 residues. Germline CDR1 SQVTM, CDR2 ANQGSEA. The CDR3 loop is CSVVYGTGELFI. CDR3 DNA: TGCAGCGTTGTATATGGGACCGGGGAGCTGTTTATT.

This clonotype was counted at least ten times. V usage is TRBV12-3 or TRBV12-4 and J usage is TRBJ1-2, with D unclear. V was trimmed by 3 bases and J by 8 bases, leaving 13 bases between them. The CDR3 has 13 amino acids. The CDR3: CASSFSGIWGYTF. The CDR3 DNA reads TGTGCCAGCAGTTTCTCGGGGATTTGGGGCTACACCTTC.

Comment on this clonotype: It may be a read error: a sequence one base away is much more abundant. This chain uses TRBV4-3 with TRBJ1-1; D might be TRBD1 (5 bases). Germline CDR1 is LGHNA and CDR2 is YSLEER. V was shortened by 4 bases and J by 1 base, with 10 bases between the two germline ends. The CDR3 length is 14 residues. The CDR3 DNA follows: TGCGCCAGCAGCCCAGGCAGGGAGAACACTGAAGCTTTCTTT. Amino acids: CASSPGRENTEAFF.

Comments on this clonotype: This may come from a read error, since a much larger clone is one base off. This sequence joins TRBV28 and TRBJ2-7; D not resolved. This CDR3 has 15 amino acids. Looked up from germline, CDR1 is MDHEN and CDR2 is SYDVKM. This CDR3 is CDSSLPRLGSYEQYF. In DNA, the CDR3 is TGTGACAGCAGTTTACCCCGCCTGGGCTCCTACGAGCAGTACTTC.

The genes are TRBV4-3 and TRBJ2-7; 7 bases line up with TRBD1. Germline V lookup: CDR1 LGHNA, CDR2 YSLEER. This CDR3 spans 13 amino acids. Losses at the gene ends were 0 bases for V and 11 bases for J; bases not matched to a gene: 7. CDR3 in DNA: TGCGCCAGCAGCCAAGAACGAGGGGGACAGAAGTACTTC. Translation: CASSQERGGQKYF.

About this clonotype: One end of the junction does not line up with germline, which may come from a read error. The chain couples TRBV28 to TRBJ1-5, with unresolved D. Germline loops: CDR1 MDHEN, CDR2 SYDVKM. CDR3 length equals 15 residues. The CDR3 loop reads CACSFGQASNQPQHF. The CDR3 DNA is TGTGCCTGCAGTTTTGGGCAGGCGAGCAATCAGCCCCAGCATTTT. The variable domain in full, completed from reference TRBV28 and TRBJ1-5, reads DVKVTQSSRYLVKRTGEKVFLECVQDMDHENMFWYRQDPGLGLRLIYFSYDVKMKEKGDIPEGYSVSREKKERFSLILESASTNQTSMYLCACSFGQASNQPQHFGDGTRLSIL.

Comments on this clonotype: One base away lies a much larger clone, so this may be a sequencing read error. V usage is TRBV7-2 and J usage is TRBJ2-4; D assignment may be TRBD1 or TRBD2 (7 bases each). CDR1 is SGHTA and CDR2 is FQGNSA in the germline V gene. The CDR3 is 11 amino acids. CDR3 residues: CACRGEGIQYF. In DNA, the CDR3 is TGTGCCTGCAGGGGGGAGGGCATTCAGTACTTC. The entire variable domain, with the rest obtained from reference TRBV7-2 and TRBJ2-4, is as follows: GAGVSQSPSNKVTEKGKDVELRCDPISGHTALYWYRQSLGQGLEFLIYFQGNSAPDKSGLPSDRFSAERTGGSVSTLTIQRTQQEDSAVYLCACRGEGIQYFGAGTRLSVL.

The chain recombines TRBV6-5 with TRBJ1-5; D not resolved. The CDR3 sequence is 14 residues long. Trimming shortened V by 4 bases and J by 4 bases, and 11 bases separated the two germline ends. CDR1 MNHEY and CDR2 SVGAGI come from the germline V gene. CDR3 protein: CASSSDSPNQPQHF. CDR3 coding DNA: TGTGCCAGCAGTTCCGACTCGCCGAATCAGCCCCAGCATTTT.

CDR3 residues: CSASDRTEAFF. The CDR3 DNA reads TGCAGTGCTAGTGACAGGACTGAAGCTTTCTTT. The chain couples TRBV20-1 to TRBJ1-1, with a weak D call TRBD1 (6 bases). From germline, CDR1 is DFQATT and CDR2 SNEGSKA (reference sequence). Trimming stripped 3 bases from V and 5 bases from J, with 7 bases between. This CDR3 is built from 11 residues.

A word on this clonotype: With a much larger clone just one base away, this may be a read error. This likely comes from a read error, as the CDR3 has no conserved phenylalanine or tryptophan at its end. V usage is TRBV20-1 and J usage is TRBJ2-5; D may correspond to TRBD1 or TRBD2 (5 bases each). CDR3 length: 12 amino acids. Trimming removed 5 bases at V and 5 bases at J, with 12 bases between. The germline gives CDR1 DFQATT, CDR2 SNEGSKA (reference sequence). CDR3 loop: CSAGHTGETQYI. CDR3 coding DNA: TGCAGTGCTGGACACACGGGGGAGACCCAGTACATC.

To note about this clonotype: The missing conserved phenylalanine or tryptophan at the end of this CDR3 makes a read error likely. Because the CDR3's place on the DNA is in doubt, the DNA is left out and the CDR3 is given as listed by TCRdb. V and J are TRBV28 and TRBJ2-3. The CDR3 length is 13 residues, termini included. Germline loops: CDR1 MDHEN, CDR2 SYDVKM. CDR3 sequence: CASSRTATDTLYY.